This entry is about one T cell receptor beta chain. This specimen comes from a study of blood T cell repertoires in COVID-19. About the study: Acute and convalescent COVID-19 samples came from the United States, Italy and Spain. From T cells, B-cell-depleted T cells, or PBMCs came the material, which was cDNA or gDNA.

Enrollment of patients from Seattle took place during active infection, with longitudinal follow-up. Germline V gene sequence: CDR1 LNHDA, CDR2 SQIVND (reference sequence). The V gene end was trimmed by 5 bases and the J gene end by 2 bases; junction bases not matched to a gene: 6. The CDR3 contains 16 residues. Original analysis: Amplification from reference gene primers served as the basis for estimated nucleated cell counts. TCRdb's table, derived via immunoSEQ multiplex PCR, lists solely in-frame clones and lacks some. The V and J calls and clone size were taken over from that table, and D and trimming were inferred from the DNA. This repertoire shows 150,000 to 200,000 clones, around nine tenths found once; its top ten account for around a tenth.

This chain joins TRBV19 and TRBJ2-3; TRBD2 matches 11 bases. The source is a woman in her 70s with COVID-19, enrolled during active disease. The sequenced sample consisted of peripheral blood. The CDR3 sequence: CASSYRLAGNTDTQYF. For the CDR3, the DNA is TGTGCCAGTAGTTATCGACTAGCGGGGAACACAGATACGCAGTATTTT.